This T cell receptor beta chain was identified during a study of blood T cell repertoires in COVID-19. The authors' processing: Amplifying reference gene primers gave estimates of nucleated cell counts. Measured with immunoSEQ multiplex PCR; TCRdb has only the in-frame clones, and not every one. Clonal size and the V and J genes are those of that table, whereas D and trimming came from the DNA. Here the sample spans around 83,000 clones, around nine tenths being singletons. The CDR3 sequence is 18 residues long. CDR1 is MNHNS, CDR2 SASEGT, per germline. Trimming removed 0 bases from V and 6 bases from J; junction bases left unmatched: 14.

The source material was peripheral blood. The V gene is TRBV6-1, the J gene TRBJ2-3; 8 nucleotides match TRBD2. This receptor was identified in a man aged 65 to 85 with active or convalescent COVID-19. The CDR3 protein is CASSEALVSLAGSDTQYF. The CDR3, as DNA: TGTGCCAGCAGTGAAGCGCTTGTATCGCTAGCGGGTTCCGATACGCAGTATTTT.